The T cell receptor (beta chain) under discussion was sequenced for a study of metastatic and nonmetastatic thyroid tumors. Germline V gene data show CDR1 as DFQATT and CDR2 as SNEGSKA (reference sequence). The length of the CDR3 is 14 residues. With 0 bases clipped from V and 11 bases from J, the junction kept 8 bases outside the gene matches. Patients were all untreated before their thyroid surgery. As originally analysed: The distant-metastasis classifier for papillary thyroid cancer was built from CDR3 differences across clinicopathological groups. Through MiXCR, TCRdb re-clonotyped the PCR reads. The V and J calls were determined by TCRdb, not by the authors. There are roughly 23,000 clones in the sample; less than 20% occur only once, and 2.7% lies in the top ten. This clone counts as medium-sized. Its target is not known. Study-wide results and limits: As reported, TCR beta diversity in blood and tumor was significantly higher in malignant thyroid tumors than in benign nodules.

This sequence was found in a male donor with papillary thyroid cancer or a benign thyroid nodule (not recorded which). Some clones in this sample may be carry-over from other donors' samples. The chain has TRBV20-1 and TRBJ2-1; 9 bases fit TRBD2. The sequenced material came from adjacent normal tissue. The CDR3 DNA reads as TGCAGTGCTAGAGATAGACTAGCGGAGGCCAAGCAGTTCTTC. Translation gives CSARDRLAEAKQFF.